This TCR beta chain was sequenced in a study of control samples from healthy donors and cancer patients. The assay was immunoSEQ multiplex PCR, and TCRdb's table has in-frame clones only and misses some. The sample lists about 51,000 clones, about four fifths seen once, with about 9.5% in the top ten. V shed 0 bases and J 4 bases; nucleotides not matched to a gene: 8. From germline, CDR1 is MGHRA and CDR2 YSYEKL. This CDR3 contains 17 residues. The sample was blood. The chain joins TRBV4-1 to TRBJ2-1; 8 bases match TRBD2. The receptor comes from a man aged 70 or older in good health. The CDR3 is CASSQDAGAGVYNEQFF. The CDR3 DNA reads TGCGCCAGCAGCCAAGATGCCGGAGCGGGAGTATACAATGAGCAGTTCTTC.